This T cell receptor (beta chain) was documented in a study of T cells in localized non-small cell lung cancer. Study observations and caveats: Density of T cells in blood, when higher, went with longer overall survival. Researchers found a median approximately 57 of the top 100 tumor clones in adjacent lung. Clonality of T cells reached its maximum in uninvolved adjacent lung, surpassing tumor. Heterogeneity cannot be ruled out, as sequencing used one tumor region only.

Concerning this clone itself: Its target is unknown.

Clones were sequenced by immunoSEQ multiplex PCR, and TCRdb holds only the in-frame ones, with some missing. This table holds some 80,000 clones, roughly 86% found once. Trimming took 3 bases from V and 6 from J; bases not matched to a gene: 13. The CDR3 totals 16 residues. CDR1 and CDR2 (germline): SGHRS, YFSETQ. The chain links TRBV5-1 to TRBJ2-3, with 7 nucleotides matching TRBD2. The sequence came from a man aged 40-75 years with stage I lung adenocarcinoma. The material was peripheral blood, obtained before any cancer treatment. In DNA form, the CDR3 reads TGCGCCAGCAGCTCGCCTAGCGGTGGGCTAGGGGATACGCAGTATTTT. Protein: CASSSPSGGLGDTQYF.